The 31 T cell receptor beta chains reported below all come from one sample, sequenced in a study of vaccination and CD4 T cells after COVID-19. Antigens for these TCRs are unknown. CD4+ T cells that had been cultured provided DNA sequenced with the Oncomine TCR Beta short-read assay. TCRdb passed the PCR reads through MiXCR, listing each CDR3 protein once. The sample lists some 23,000 distinct CDR3 sequences, around 66% occurring once. Treatment noted: approximately nine-day PBMC culture with coronavirus spike peptide pools or control peptides (ViraFEST assay). The sample in question was CD4+ T cells from blood, cultured in vitro, obtained after SARS-CoV-2 vaccination. The receptors originated from a human donor who received a COVID-19 vaccine.

The gene calls are TRBV30 and TRBJ2-5, with a tentative D call TRBD2 (7 bases). Germline V gene lookup returns CDR1 GTSNPN and CDR2 SVGIG (reference sequence). Trimming pared 0 bases from V and 4 bases from J, leaving 12 bases between. CDR3 length equals 14 residues. The DNA of the CDR3 is TGTGCCTGGAGTGTAGGGGGGGGCGGAGAGACCCAGTACTTC. As protein: CAWSVGGGGETQYF.

The chain is built from TRBV6-1 and TRBJ1-6; unclear D gene. Germline V gene lookup returns CDR1 MNHNS and CDR2 SASEGT. The CDR3 spans 13 residues. V lost 7 bases, J lost 5 bases, and 9 bases lay in between. In DNA form, the CDR3 reads TGTGCCAGCACCCGGACTGATAATTCACCCCTCCACTTT. Protein: CASTRTDNSPLHF.

The J gene is TRBJ2-7, the V gene TRBV27, with D unresolved. V lost 9 bases to trimming and J lost 0 bases, with 15 bases between them. Germline V CDR1 and CDR2: MNHEY, SMNVEV (reference sequence). This CDR3 region has 14 residues. The CDR3 is CASSSLGNSYEQYF. In DNA, the CDR3 is TGTGCCAGTTCTTCATTAGGGAACTCCTACGAGCAGTACTTC.

This sequence joins TRBV20-1 and TRBJ2-3; TRBD2 agrees at 8 bases. Germline values: CDR1 DFQATT, CDR2 SNEGSKA (reference sequence). Trimming took 7 bases from V and 0 from J; bases not matched to a gene: 6. The CDR3 covers 14 residues. DNA of the CDR3: TGCAGTGTACGGGGGGGATGGAGCACAGATACGCAGTATTTT. Its protein product is CSVRGGWSTDTQYF.

The rearrangement uses TRBV24-1 and TRBJ2-3; D perhaps matches TRBD2 (7 bases). V dropped 5 bases and J dropped 0 bases, with 11 bases sitting between them. Germline V gene sequence: CDR1 KGHDR, CDR2 SFDVKD. The CDR3 has 15 amino acids. CDR3 DNA sequence: TGTGCCACCAGTGTGGCGGGGGCCAGCACAGATACGCAGTATTTT. Residues: CATSVAGASTDTQYF.

The chain links TRBV23-1 to TRBJ1-5; TRBD1 matches 7 bases. TRBV23-1 is labeled an ORF, and its function is uncertain. Losses at the gene ends were 2 bases for V and 4 bases for J; bases not matched to a gene: 8. The CDR3 covers 16 residues. The CDR3 bases are TGCGCCAGCAGTCAACCCGGGACAGACGAAAATCAGCCCCAGCATTTT. This encodes CASSQPGTDENQPQHF.

The sample holds a few counts of this clonotype. The V call is TRBV20-1, the J call TRBJ1-6, with TRBD1 matching over 10 bases. V trimming: 5 bases; J trimming: 9 bases; junction bases outside the gene matches: 7. CDR1 is DFQATT, CDR2 SNEGSKA, per germline (reference sequence). The CDR3 has 14 residues. Here the CDR3 DNA reads TGCAGTGCTGTCGGACAGGGGGGATTTTCACCCCTCCACTTT. Residues: CSAVGQGGFSPLHF.

The CDR3 loop is CASSLTYTGANFSGANVLTF. CDR3 in DNA: TGCGCCAGCAGTCTAACTTATACAGGGGCAAACTTCTCTGGGGCCAACGTCCTGACTTTC. The gene calls are TRBV23-1 and TRBJ2-6; 7 nucleotides match TRBD1. TRBV23-1 is treated as an ORF (open reading frame) with a function not yet certain. The junction had 15 bases not matched to a gene; V was cut back by 4 bases and J by 0 bases. CDR3 length: 20 residues.

The rearrangement uses TRBV18 and TRBJ2-2; 7 bases map to TRBD1. This CDR3 has 18 residues. V trimming: 4 bases; J trimming: 6 bases; junction bases outside the gene matches: 17. CDR1 is KGHSH, CDR2 LQKENI, per germline. CDR3 sequence reads: CASSRGRNRQGGPGELFF. The CDR3, as DNA: TGTGCCAGCTCACGAGGCCGGAATCGACAGGGTGGTCCCGGGGAGCTGTTTTTT. The full variable domain, its missing parts supplied by reference TRBV18 and TRBJ2-2, is NAGVMQNPRHLVRRRGQEARLRCSPMKGHSHVYWYRQLPEEGLKFMVYLQKENIIDESGMPKERFSAEFPKEGPSILRIQQVVRGDSAAYFCASSRGRNRQGGPGELFFGEGSRLTVL.

The chain is built from TRBV7-2 and TRBJ2-1; 9 bases align to TRBD2. The V segment lost 1 base and the J segment 7 bases; nucleotides outside the gene matches: 2. This CDR3 has 14 residues. Germline CDR1 is SGHTA and CDR2 is FQGNSA. CDR3 DNA: TGTGCCAGCAGCTTAGGCGGGGGGGTTAATGAGCAGTTCTTC. Protein sequence: CASSLGGGVNEQFF. The full variable domain, with the rest looked up from reference TRBV7-2 and TRBJ2-1, is GAGVSQSPSNKVTEKGKDVELRCDPISGHTALYWYRQSLGQGLEFLIYFQGNSAPDKSGLPSDRFSAERTGGSVSTLTIQRTQQEDSAVYLCASSLGGGVNEQFFGPGTRLTVL.

The chain recombines TRBV7-9 with TRBJ1-1; D may be TRBD1 (6 bases). Germline CDR1 is SEHNR and CDR2 is FQNEAQ (reference sequence). The ends were cut back, 5 bases at V and 2 bases at J, with 18 bases in the middle. This CDR3 has 16 amino acids. CDR3 residues: CASSPSRGALNTEAFF. The CDR3 nucleotides read TGTGCCAGCAGCCCATCGCGGGGGGCACTAAACACTGAAGCTTTCTTT.

The rearrangement uses TRBV4-2 and TRBJ1-6; the D gene is possibly TRBD1 (6 bases). This CDR3 spans 17 amino acids. Per germline, CDR1 LGHNA and CDR2 YNFKEQ. V lost 1 base and J 5 bases, leaving 15 bases between the germline ends. CDR3: CASSQGGAEGDNSPLHF. For the CDR3, the DNA is TGTGCCAGCAGCCAAGGGGGGGCAGAGGGAGATAATTCACCCCTCCACTTT.

This clonotype was observed a handful of times. This chain uses TRBV20-1 with TRBJ1-5; TRBD1 agrees at 9 bases. The CDR3 covers 16 residues. V gave up 0 bases and J gave up 2 bases; unmatched junction bases: 5. CDR1 and CDR2 (germline): DFQATT, SNEGSKA (reference sequence). In DNA form, the CDR3 reads TGCAGTGCTAGAGAGCCCACAGGGGGCGGCAATCAGCCCCAGCATTTT. Translation: CSAREPTGGGNQPQHF.

The rearrangement uses TRBV12-3 or TRBV12-4 and TRBJ1-6, with 8 bases lining up with TRBD1. The length of the CDR3 is 14 residues. The V gene end was trimmed by 1 base and the J gene end by 7 bases; junction bases not matched to a gene: 0. CDR3 sequence reads: CASSLGQGNSPLHF. As DNA, the CDR3 is TGTGCCAGCAGTTTAGGACAGGGGAATTCACCCCTCCACTTT.

This chain uses TRBV30 with TRBJ1-1; no clear D. CDR1 is GTSNPN, CDR2 SVGIG, per germline (reference sequence). V lost 2 bases to trimming and J lost 1 base, with 5 bases between them. The CDR3 contains 12 residues. CDR3: CAWSRENTEAFF. The CDR3 bases are TGTGCCTGGAGTAGAGAGAACACTGAAGCTTTCTTT.

V and J are TRBV19 and TRBJ1-5; TRBD1 might be the D (5 bases). Deletions cut 6 bases from V and 4 bases from J, with 19 bases between. Germline loops: CDR1 LNHDA, CDR2 SQIVND (reference sequence). This CDR3 spans 16 amino acids. In nucleotides, the CDR3 is TGTGCCAGTAGACCTAAAAAGGACATGAGGAATCAGCCCCAGCATTTT. This encodes CASRPKKDMRNQPQHF.

CDR3 in DNA: TGTGCCAGCAGTCGCAACAGAGAAGATACGCAGTATTTT. Its protein product is CASSRNREDTQYF. The chain combines TRBV2 with TRBJ2-3; no definite D call. V lost 5 bases and J 5 bases, leaving 11 bases between the germline ends. Germline CDR1 reads SNHLY; CDR2 reads FYNNEI. The CDR3 covers 13 residues.

The CDR3 coding sequence is TGTGCCACCAGTGATCCCGGGACTGCCTCCAATACGCAGTATTTT. Protein sequence: CATSDPGTASNTQYF. The chain recombines TRBV24-1 with TRBJ2-3; possible D gene TRBD2, 6 bases. This CDR3 has 15 amino acids. The germline CDR1 and CDR2 sequences are KGHDR and SFDVKD. With 3 bases removed from V and 7 bases from J, the gap between germline ends came to 16 bases.

This clonotype came up once. This chain joins TRBV7-9 and TRBJ2-5; 11 nucleotides line up with TRBD2. The V and J ends lost 5 bases and 1 base, in that order; junction bases with no gene match: 3. There are 15 residues in the CDR3. Germline V gene sequence: CDR1 SEHNR, CDR2 FQNEAQ (reference sequence). This chain's CDR3 is CASSTGLAVQETQYF. CDR3 in DNA: TGTGCCAGCAGCACGGGACTAGCGGTCCAAGAGACCCAGTACTTC.

The CDR3 loop is CSAVRDDAFF. The CDR3 DNA sequence: TGCAGTGCGGTCCGGGACGACGCTTTCTTT. The rearrangement links TRBV20-1 to TRBJ1-1, with D maybe TRBD1 (5 bases). Germline CDR1 DFQATT, CDR2 SNEGSKA (reference sequence). CDR3 length equals 10 residues. V lost 6 bases and J 11 bases, leaving 13 bases between the germline ends.

This clonotype was counted only a few times. The CDR3: CASSLGVIFQTAFF. The CDR3 DNA sequence: TGTGCCAGCAGCTTAGGGGTAATCTTTCAAACGGCTTTCTTT. The rearrangement uses TRBV7-9 and TRBJ1-1; D is ambiguous. This CDR3 has 14 residues. Germline CDR1 is SEHNR and CDR2 is FQNEAQ (reference sequence). Trimming removed 1 base at V and 11 bases at J, with 17 bases between.

The chain combines TRBV7-2 with TRBJ2-7; TRBD2 matches at 9 bases. The length of the CDR3 is 15 residues. V lost 1 base to trimming and J lost 3 bases; unmatched junction nucleotides: 4. CDR1 and CDR2 from the germline V gene are SGHTA and FQGNSA. The CDR3: CASSLVASGDYEQYF. The CDR3 nucleotides are TGTGCCAGCAGCTTAGTCGCTAGCGGGGACTACGAGCAGTACTTC.

The CDR3 loop is CSAWGDSNQPQHF. The CDR3 DNA reads as TGCAGTGCCTGGGGGGATAGCAATCAGCCCCAGCATTTT. The V gene is TRBV20-1, the J gene TRBJ1-5, with D possibly matching TRBD1 (5 bases). Germline assignment: CDR1 DFQATT and CDR2 SNEGSKA (reference sequence). The CDR3 loop spans 13 amino acids. Trimming removed 6 bases at V and 0 bases at J, with 9 bases between.

This clonotype was observed a handful of times. The chain is built from TRBV4-1 and TRBJ2-3, with TRBD2 identical over 11 bases. Losses at the gene ends were 4 bases for V and 2 bases for J; bases not matched to a gene: 2. The CDR3 runs to 15 residues. CDR1 and CDR2 (germline): MGHRA, YSYEKL. The CDR3 DNA reads TGCGCCAGCAGCCTAGCGGGGGGGCCCACAGATACGCAGTATTTT. Protein sequence: CASSLAGGPTDTQYF.

J is TRBJ1-2 and V is TRBV5-4; perhaps TRBD1 as D (5 bases). Trimming shortened V by 0 bases and J by 8 bases, and 14 bases separated the two germline ends. The length of the CDR3 is 14 residues. Germline V gene data show CDR1 as SGHNT and CDR2 as YYREEE (reference sequence). The CDR3 reads CASSLAGGREGYTF. DNA of the CDR3: TGTGCCAGCAGCTTGGCGGGCGGCAGGGAAGGCTACACCTTC. Full variable domain (rest looked up from reference TRBV5-4 and TRBJ1-2): ETGVTQSPTHLIKTRGQQVTLRCSSQSGHNTVSWYQQALGQGPQFIFQYYREEENGRGNFPPRFSGLQFPNYSSELNVNALELDDSALYLCASSLAGGREGYTFGSGTRLTVV.

The chain uses TRBV18 and TRBJ1-2; D is uncertain. The V gene's germline CDR1 is KGHSH and CDR2 LQKENI. Deletions cut 4 bases from V and 7 bases from J, with 16 bases between. The CDR3 runs to 14 residues. The CDR3: CASSQADRLTGYTF. As DNA, the CDR3 is TGTGCCAGCTCACAGGCAGACCGTTTGACTGGCTACACCTTC. Filled out from reference TRBV18 and TRBJ1-2, the complete variable domain reads NAGVMQNPRHLVRRRGQEARLRCSPMKGHSHVYWYRQLPEEGLKFMVYLQKENIIDESGMPKERFSAEFPKEGPSILRIQQVVRGDSAAYFCASSQADRLTGYTFGSGTRLTVV.

The chain uses TRBV25-1 and TRBJ2-7; D is possibly TRBD2 (6 bases). The CDR3 length is 16 residues. CDR1 is MGHDK, CDR2 SYGVNS, per germline. V shed 0 bases and J shed 6 bases, with 18 bases lying between them. This CDR3 is CASSEYEGVPGVEQYF. CDR3 in DNA: TGTGCCAGCAGTGAATATGAAGGCGTCCCGGGGGTCGAGCAGTACTTC.

The CDR3 sequence is CASSPGSLAGGNEQFF. In DNA, the CDR3 is TGTGCCAGCAGCCCAGGGAGCCTAGCGGGGGGGAATGAGCAGTTCTTC. The chain joins TRBV5-4 to TRBJ2-1; TRBD2 matches at 12 bases. CDR3 length: 16 amino acids. Germline-derived CDR1 and CDR2 are SGHNT and YYREEE (reference sequence). J gave up 7 bases and V 4 bases, and 9 bases lay outside the gene matches. The full variable domain, completed using reference TRBV5-4 and TRBJ2-1, is ETGVTQSPTHLIKTRGQQVTLRCSSQSGHNTVSWYQQALGQGPQFIFQYYREEENGRGNFPPRFSGLQFPNYSSELNVNALELDDSALYLCASSPGSLAGGNEQFFGPGTRLTVL.

This clonotype was seen more than once but under ten times. The genes are TRBV15 and TRBJ2-5; tentative D call: TRBD1 (6 bases). This CDR3 comprises 14 residues. The germline CDR1 and CDR2 sequences are LNHNV and YYDKDF (reference sequence). The V end lost 0 bases, the J end lost 3 bases, and 8 bases lay between the germline ends. The CDR3 nucleotides are TGTGCCACCAGCAGAGATAGGACAGAAGAGACCCAGTACTTC. It translates to CATSRDRTEETQYF.

The J gene is TRBJ2-3, the V gene TRBV24-1, with 12 nucleotides matching TRBD2. Germline-derived CDR1 and CDR2 are KGHDR and SFDVKD. Trimming took 7 bases from V and 0 from J; bases not matched to a gene: 4. CDR3 size: 16 residues. CDR3 amino acids: CATRSGLAGSTDTQYF. CDR3 sequence (DNA): TGTGCCACCAGGTCTGGACTAGCGGGGAGCACAGATACGCAGTATTTT.

This clonotype was picked up a small number of times. The genes are TRBV7-2 and TRBJ1-5, with 7 bases lining up with TRBD1. The CDR3 contains 15 residues. V lost 5 bases and J lost 1; bases outside the gene matches: 5. Germline V gene data show CDR1 as SGHTA and CDR2 as FQGNSA. The CDR3 spells CASSLQGLSNQPQHF. The DNA for the CDR3 is TGTGCCAGCAGCCTACAGGGGTTGAGCAATCAGCCCCAGCATTTT. The whole variable domain, filled in from reference TRBV7-2 and TRBJ1-5, reads GAGVSQSPSNKVTEKGKDVELRCDPISGHTALYWYRQSLGQGLEFLIYFQGNSAPDKSGLPSDRFSAERTGGSVSTLTIQRTQQEDSAVYLCASSLQGLSNQPQHFGDGTRLSIL.